This TCR beta chain emerged from a study of blood T cell repertoires in COVID-19. In the original processing: For nucleated cells, counts were estimated from reference gene primer amplification. Only in-frame clones appear in the TCRdb table, and some are missing; sequencing was by immunoSEQ multiplex PCR. That table supplies the V and J calls and clone size; D and trimming were determined from the DNA. The sample includes around 120,000 clones, nearly 90% of them seen just once. CDR1 and CDR2 from the germline V gene are LGHNA and YNFKEQ. The CDR3 length is 17 residues. Trimming shortened V by 1 base and J by 4 bases, and 17 bases separated the two germline ends.

The clonotype comes from a woman aged 55-70 years with COVID-19, enrolled during active disease. The genes are TRBV4-2 and TRBJ1-5, with D possibly being TRBD1 (6 bases). What was sequenced was peripheral blood. CDR3 nucleotide sequence: TGTGCCAGCAGCCAAGTCACTTCGGGACAAAGAAATCAGCCCCAGCATTTT. Its protein is CASSQVTSGQRNQPQHF.